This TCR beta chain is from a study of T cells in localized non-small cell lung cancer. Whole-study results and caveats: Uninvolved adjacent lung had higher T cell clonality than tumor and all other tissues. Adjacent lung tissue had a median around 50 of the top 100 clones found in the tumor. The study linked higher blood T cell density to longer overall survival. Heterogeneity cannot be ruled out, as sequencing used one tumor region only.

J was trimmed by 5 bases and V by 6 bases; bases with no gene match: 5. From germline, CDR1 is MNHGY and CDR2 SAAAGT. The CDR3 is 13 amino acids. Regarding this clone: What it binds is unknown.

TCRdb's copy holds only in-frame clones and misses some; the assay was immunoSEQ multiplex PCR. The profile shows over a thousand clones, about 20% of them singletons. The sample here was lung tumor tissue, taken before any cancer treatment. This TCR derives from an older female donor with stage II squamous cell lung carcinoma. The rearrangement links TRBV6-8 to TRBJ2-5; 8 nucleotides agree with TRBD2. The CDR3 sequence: CASRGSGGETQYF. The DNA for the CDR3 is TGTGCCAGCAGGGGAAGCGGGGGTGAGACCCAGTACTTC.